Listed here are 11 T cell receptor beta chains from one sample, sequenced in a study of T cells in women clearing cervical HPV infection. Method: immunoSEQ multiplex PCR; TCRdb's copy keeps in-frame clones and lacks some. Its clone listing holds about 35,000 clones. Sequencing was carried out using blood buffy coat. The receptors stem from a woman between 18 and 70 years old with a cervical HPV16 infection that either progressed to CIN3+ or cleared (not recorded which).

Notes on this clone: The CDR3 end lies 3 residues beyond the end of the read and is filled in from the germline J gene. V is TRBV2 and J is TRBJ2-1; D is unresolved. V was cut by 8 bases and J by 0 bases, with 5 bases left in between. Per germline, CDR1 SNHLY and CDR2 FYNNEI. The CDR3 loop spans 12 amino acids. CDR3 loop: CASASSYNEQFF. Incomplete CDR3 DNA: TGTGCCAGCGCTAGCTCCTACAATGAG.

A note on this clone: The read ends 3 residues early relative to the CDR3; the germline J gene fills the gap. The gene calls are TRBV11-1 and TRBJ2-2, with 7 bases that match TRBD1. The CDR3 runs 14 residues. Germline loops: CDR1 SGHAT, CDR2 FQDESV (reference sequence). V lost 1 base, J lost 5 bases, and 1 base stayed unmatched. The CDR3 loop is CASSLGTGTGELFF. The CDR3 DNA, read in part, is TGTGCCAGCAGCTTAGGGACAGGAACCGGGGAG.

As concerns this clone: The CDR3 end falls 3 residues outside the read, so it is completed with the germline J gene. The chain employs TRBV2 and TRBJ1-2, with 7 bases that match TRBD1. V gave up 11 bases and J gave up 1 base; unmatched junction bases: 7. The CDR3 covers 13 residues. The germline V gene encodes CDR1 SNHLY and CDR2 FYNNEI. The CDR3 sequence is CAGKGQFNYGYTF. The CDR3 bases that were read are TGTGCCGGAAAGGGACAGTTTAACTATGGC.

In regard to this clone: The CDR3 end lies 3 residues beyond the end of the read and is filled in from the germline J gene. V and J are TRBV5-1 and TRBJ1-4, with 9 bases matching TRBD1. CDR1 and CDR2 from the germline V gene are SGHRS and YFSETQ. The CDR3 is 15 amino acids. V lost 6 bases to trimming and J lost 3 bases; unmatched junction nucleotides: 6. CDR3 loop: CASTTGGSANEKLFF. CDR3 DNA (partial): TGCGCCAGCACCACAGGGGGCAGTGCTAATGAAAAA.

The CDR3 sequence: CASSRRRGSHGYTF. CDR3 bases read: TGTGCCAGCAGCCGTCGTCGGGGGAGCCATGGC. V gene TRBV11-3 combines with J gene TRBJ1-2; D perhaps matches TRBD1 (5 bases). The read falls 3 residues short of the CDR3 end, and the missing part is taken from the germline J gene. V gave up 5 bases and J gave up 6 bases, with 16 bases separating them. From germline, CDR1 is SGHNT and CDR2 YENEEA. CDR3 size: 14 residues. Full variable domain (missing parts from reference TRBV11-3 and TRBJ1-2): EAGVVQSPRYKIIEKKQPVAFWCNPISGHNTLYWYLQNLGQGPELLIRYENEEAVDDSQLPKDRFSAERLKGVDSTLKIQPAELGDSAVYLCASSRRRGSHGYTFGSGTRLTVV.

Of note for this clone: Sequencing ends 3 residues short of the CDR3 end; the germline J gene provides the rest. This chain connects TRBV2 to TRBJ2-5; D is possibly TRBD2 (6 bases). The V and J ends lost 2 bases and 3 bases respectively, with 16 bases between them. Germline CDR1 is SNHLY and CDR2 is FYNNEI. This CDR3 has 16 amino acids. CDR3 sequence: CASSEFGAGAEETQYF. CDR3 DNA, as far as it was read: TGTGCCAGCAGTGAATTCGGAGCGGGCGCCGAAGAGACC.

Remarks on this clone: Read coverage stops 3 residues before the CDR3 terminus; the germline J gene supplies the remainder. The chain links TRBV7-6 to TRBJ1-1, with a tentative D call TRBD1 (5 bases). The CDR3 runs to 13 residues. V lost 4 bases, J lost 3 bases, and 9 bases lay in between. Germline V gene data show CDR1 as SGHVS and CDR2 as FNYEAQ. CDR3 protein: CASSYQGDTEAFF. The CDR3 DNA, read in part, is TGTGCCAGCAGCTACCAGGGAGACACTGAA. The full variable domain, completed using reference TRBV7-6 and TRBJ1-1, is GAGVSQSPRYKVTKRGQDVALRCDPISGHVSLYWYRQALGQGPEFLTYFNYEAQQDKSGLPNDRFSAERPEGSISTLTIQRTEQRDSAMYRCASSYQGDTEAFFGQGTRLTVV.

Comment on this clone: The CDR3 end is not reached by the read, which stops 3 residues before it; the germline J gene fills it in. The gene calls are TRBV18 and TRBJ2-2, with 7 bases aligning to TRBD2. The germline V gene has CDR1 KGHSH and CDR2 LQKENI. This CDR3 has 13 amino acids. Partial CDR3 DNA: TGTGCCAGCTCACCCAAGGCGGGAGCGGGG. Translating gives CASSPKAGAG. The entire CDR3 protein reads CASSPKAGAGLFF.

The CDR3 loop is CASSRGTDYGYTF. Incomplete CDR3 DNA: TGCGCCAGCAGCCGAGGGACAGACTATGGC. The gene calls are TRBV5-1 and TRBJ1-2; TRBD1 matches 7 bases. The read halts 3 residues ahead of the CDR3 end, with the missing end drawn from the germline J gene. The CDR3 totals 13 residues. V dropped 4 bases and J dropped 3; count of bases not matched to a gene: 3. Germline lookup yields CDR1 SGHRS and CDR2 YFSETQ.

A note on this clone: The missing CDR3 end, 3 residues past where the read stops, is filled in from the germline J gene. This rearrangement joins TRBV18 to TRBJ1-2; D gene ambiguous. Germline V gene sequence: CDR1 KGHSH, CDR2 LQKENI. The CDR3 runs to 17 residues. The CDR3 bases that were read are TGTGCCAGCTCACCACCGGGGTCTACTAGCGGGAGTTCCGAC. It yields the protein CASSPPGSTSGSSD. The full-length CDR3 reads as CASSPPGSTSGSSDYTF.

In the case of this clone: The read terminates 3 residues before the CDR3 end, so the remaining end is supplied by the germline J gene. V usage is TRBV5-4 and J usage is TRBJ2-2; 11 bases match TRBD2. This CDR3 is 16 amino acids long. From germline, CDR1 is SGHNT and CDR2 YYREEE (reference sequence). V was pared by 6 bases and J by 8 bases, with 12 bases of the junction left unmatched. Partial CDR3 DNA: TGTGCCAGCAAACTAGCGGGGGCGCAAAGCTTGGGGGAG. Protein sequence: CASKLAGAQSLGE. The CDR3, in full, reads CASKLAGAQSLGELFF.